Sequencing of this T cell receptor beta chain was carried out in a study of technical replicates of blood from a handful of donors. This clone was observed a few times. Sequencing was performed with immunoSEQ multiplex PCR; in TCRdb, only in-frame clones are kept and a portion is missing. Found here are about 79,000 clones, about 91% of them singletons; the top ten hold 0.39%. V dropped 4 bases and J dropped 7 bases, with 9 bases sitting between them. The CDR3 is 12 residues long. Looked up from germline, CDR1 is SGHTS and CDR2 is YDEGEE. The receptor comes from a human donor in good health. Some clones in this sample may be carry-over from other donors' samples. The rearrangement joins TRBV5-8 to TRBJ1-5, with unresolved D. The material sequenced was T cells isolated from PBMCs. The CDR3 loop is CASSPGYQPQHF. The CDR3 nucleotides are TGTGCCAGCAGCCCGGGTTACCAGCCCCAGCATTTT.